This record concerns one TCR beta chain sequence. The antigen is unknown. 13 Jbeta primers and 60 Vbeta primers were used for the PCR. Profiling relied on immunoSEQ multiplex PCR, and the TCRdb table lists in-frame clones only, not all of them. The table lists about 130,000 clones, approximately 82% of them singletons, with roughly 1.5% in the top ten. These data are taken from a study of cytomegalovirus exposure and HLA in healthy donors. Findings of the study overall: DRB1 showed the most TCR associations and HLA-C the fewest in a later analysis, as rates varied by HLA locus.

Per the germline V gene, CDR1 is SNHLY and CDR2 is FYNNEI. The CDR3 extends over 14 amino acids. Trimming removed 8 bases from V and 2 bases from J, with 13 bases in between. V usage is TRBV2 and J usage is TRBJ1-5; D is undetermined. Sequenced: PBMCs. The sequence derives from a female donor in good health and CMV-seronegative. The CDR3 DNA is TGTGCCAGCGGCTATGGGAGGGGCAATCAGCCCCAGCATTTT. This sequence encodes CASGYGRGNQPQHF. Supplemented by reference TRBV2 and TRBJ1-5, the full variable domain reads EPEVTQTPSHQVTQMGQEVILRCVPISNHLYFYWYRQILGQKVEFLVSFYNNEISEKSEIFDDQFSVERPDGSNFTLKIRSTKLEDSAMYFCASGYGRGNQPQHFGDGTRLSIL.